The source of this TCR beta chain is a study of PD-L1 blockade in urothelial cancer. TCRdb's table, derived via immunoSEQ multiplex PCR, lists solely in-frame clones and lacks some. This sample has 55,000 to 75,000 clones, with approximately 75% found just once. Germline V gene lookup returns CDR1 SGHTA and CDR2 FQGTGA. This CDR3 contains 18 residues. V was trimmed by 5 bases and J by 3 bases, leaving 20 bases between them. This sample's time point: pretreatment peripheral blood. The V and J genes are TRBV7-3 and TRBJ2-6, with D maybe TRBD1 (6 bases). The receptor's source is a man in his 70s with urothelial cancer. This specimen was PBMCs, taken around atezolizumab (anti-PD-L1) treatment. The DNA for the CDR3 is TGTGCCAGCAGCAATATACCCAGGGGAATAAATGGGGCCAACGTCCTGACTTTC. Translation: CASSNIPRGINGANVLTF.